This T cell receptor beta chain came from a study of T cells expressing NK-cell markers. Study at large: CD3+CD56+NKG2C+, CD3+CD56+NKG2C- and CD3+CD56-NKG2C+ T cells, once sorted, supplied the TCR beta repertoires. Study-wide findings and caveats: HCMV specificity of the expanded NKG2C+ T cell clones was not established. Several donors showed these clonotypes also leading the CD3+CD56-NKG2C+ fraction.

Turning to this clonotype: Its cognate antigen is unknown.

This CDR3 spans 16 amino acids. Per germline, CDR1 SGHTA and CDR2 FQGNSA. TCRdb re-called the 5' RACE reads and shows each CDR3 protein once, DNA omitted. Its table records hundreds of thousands of distinct CDR3 sequences. This chain links TRBV7-2 with TRBJ1-1; TCRdb outputs TRBD1, but without DNA this stays unchecked. This receptor was taken from a woman between 18 and 70 years old in good health. The sample taken for sequencing was blood T cells: a sorted CD56 or NKG2C T cell subset, CD4+ or CD8+ T cells, or bulk PBMC T cells (not recorded which). The CDR3 sequence is CASSLLAGIMNTEAFF.